The next 27 T cell receptor beta chains were all read from a single sample in a study of control samples from healthy donors and cancer patients (TCRdb year 2020). Libraries were prepared through the immunoSEQ multiplex PCR assay. TCRdb obtained this table from immuneACCESS and retained in-frame rearrangements with V and J assigned. These tables miss some clones; where compared with another copy, unresolved V genes account for less than half of the shortfall, and the remainder is unexplained. This sample gives tens of thousands of clones in total; 93% of them show up just once. The top ten clones comprise 23% of the sample. The sequencing input was PBMCs. Source of these receptors: a woman aged 45-65 years with head and neck cancer.

In this sample, this clone turned up once. V is TRBV29-1 and J is TRBJ1-2; D remains unclear. In germline, CDR1 is SQVTM, CDR2 ANQGSEA. The V and J ends lost 1 base and 2 bases respectively, with 17 bases between them. The CDR3 sequence is 16 residues long. The CDR3 sequence: CSVEGGRYAGNYGYTF. CDR3 bases: TGCAGCGTTGAAGGAGGGCGGTATGCCGGAAACTATGGCTACACCTTC.

The chain has TRBV18 and TRBJ1-2; TRBD1 aligns across 8 bases. CDR1 and CDR2 (germline): KGHSH, LQKENI. The CDR3 runs 13 residues. Germline trimming cut 5 bases from V and 6 bases from J; bases unmatched to any gene: 5. Here the CDR3 reads CASSVDRENGYTF. Here the CDR3 DNA reads TGTGCCAGCTCAGTGGACAGGGAAAATGGCTACACCTTC.

The chain uses TRBV5-6 and TRBJ1-6; no definite D call. Trimming cost V 0 bases and J 3 bases, with 10 bases left between them. The CDR3 covers 16 residues. CDR1 is SGHDT and CDR2 is YYEEEE in the germline V gene. CDR3 residues: CASSLALEFYNSPLHF. CDR3 DNA: TGTGCCAGCAGCTTGGCCTTGGAGTTCTATAATTCACCCCTCCACTTT.

J is TRBJ1-3 and V is TRBV28, with D tentatively TRBD1 (5 bases). Between the trimmed V and J ends, which lost 5 bases and 4 bases, there was a span of 18 bases. Germline CDR1 is MDHEN and CDR2 is SYDVKM. The CDR3 runs 16 residues. The CDR3 bases are TGTGCCAGCAGTCTCTCCCTTAGGGGATCCGGAAACACCATATATTTT. It codes for CASSLSLRGSGNTIYF.

The gene calls are TRBV3-1 (or the pseudogene TRBV3-2) and TRBJ1-4; 7 bases line up with TRBD1. The CDR3 covers 15 residues. Germline assignment: CDR1 LGHDT and CDR2 YNNKEL (reference sequence). The V and J ends lost 5 bases and 0 bases, in that order; junction bases with no gene match: 3. The CDR3 bases are TGTGCCAGCAGCTTGGACAGGCCAACTAATGAAAAACTGTTTTTT. Translating gives CASSLDRPTNEKLFF.

J is TRBJ1-3 and V is TRBV30, with D hard to call. The V end lost 5 bases, the J end lost 4 bases, and 18 bases lay between the germline ends. The CDR3 runs to 15 residues. Germline V lookup: CDR1 GTSNPN, CDR2 SVGIG (reference sequence). CDR3 nucleotides: TGTGCCTGGGGGAGGGAGCTCATGGAGGGAAACACCATATATTTT. Translation gives CAWGRELMEGNTIYF.

V usage is TRBV2 and J usage is TRBJ1-4; perhaps TRBD1 as D (5 bases). V was trimmed by 8 bases and J by 8 bases, leaving 12 bases between them. The CDR3 has 12 amino acids. CDR1 and CDR2 from the germline V gene are SNHLY and FYNNEI. DNA for the CDR3: TGTGCCAGCGGCGAGCAGGGAGAAAAACTGTTTTTT. Its protein is CASGEQGEKLFF.

The chain recombines TRBV30 with TRBJ2-7, with TRBD1 as a possible D gene (6 bases). The CDR3 runs 11 residues. Germline V CDR1 and CDR2: GTSNPN, SVGIG (reference sequence). V dropped 3 bases and J dropped 6 bases, with 9 bases sitting between them. In DNA, the CDR3 is TGTGCCTGGAGGGACAGTGGCGAGCAGTACTTC. Translation: CAWRDSGEQYF.

This chain joins TRBV11-2 and TRBJ2-7; D is uncertain. Trimming removed 0 bases from V and 3 bases from J, with 3 bases in between. The CDR3 consists of 12 residues. CDR1 is SGHAT and CDR2 is FQNNGV in the germline V gene. CDR3 amino acids: CASSLDLYEQYF. The CDR3 DNA is TGTGCCAGCAGCTTAGATCTCTACGAGCAGTACTTC.

The CDR3 nucleotides read TGTGCCAGCAACAGGGGACCCTACGAGCAGTACTTC. Its protein product is CASNRGPYEQYF. This chain uses TRBV6-6 with TRBJ2-7, with 7 bases identical to TRBD1. Germline CDR1 MNHNY, CDR2 SVGAGI (reference sequence). Trimming took 7 bases from V and 2 from J; bases not matched to a gene: 2. The CDR3 spans 12 residues.

The table lists this clone with a few counts. The chain uses TRBV2 and TRBJ2-3; D might be TRBD1 or TRBD2, each matching 7 bases. The CDR3 extends over 14 amino acids. The V gene's germline CDR1 is SNHLY and CDR2 FYNNEI. V shed 5 bases and J shed 3 bases, with 12 bases lying between them. CDR3 amino acids: CASSFQGGTDTQYF. DNA for the CDR3: TGTGCCAGCAGTTTTCAGGGGGGGACAGATACGCAGTATTTT.

The chain joins TRBV6-5 to TRBJ1-4; possible D gene TRBD1, 6 bases. Trimming cost V 10 bases and J 8 bases, with 17 bases left between them. The CDR3 totals 13 residues. Germline assignment: CDR1 MNHEY and CDR2 SVGAGI. This CDR3 reads CAIDRFGGEKLFF. The CDR3 coding sequence is TGTGCCATCGACCGGTTCGGGGGCGAAAAACTGTTTTTT.

V usage is TRBV13 and J usage is TRBJ1-6, with no clear D. The CDR3 runs 13 residues. The germline CDR1 and CDR2 sequences are PRHDT and FYEKMQ (reference sequence). The V end lost 3 bases, the J end lost 14 bases, and 14 bases lay between the germline ends. The CDR3 loop reads CASSFGRWMTLHF. In DNA, the CDR3 is TGTGCCAGCAGCTTCGGTCGCTGGATGACCCTCCACTTT.

The chain is built from TRBV28 and TRBJ2-2, with D uncertain. The CDR3 spans 12 residues. V gave up 6 bases and J gave up 5 bases, with 7 bases separating them. Germline values: CDR1 MDHEN, CDR2 SYDVKM. DNA for the CDR3: TGTGCCAGCAGCTCCGTAACCGGGGAGCTGTTTTTT. Its protein is CASSSVTGELFF.

The chain uses TRBV9 and TRBJ2-2; tentatively, D is TRBD1 (6 bases). Per the germline V gene, CDR1 is SGDLS and CDR2 is YYNGEE. The V gene lost 0 bases and the J gene lost 3 bases, with 9 bases spanning the gap. The CDR3 covers 15 residues. This CDR3 is CASSVAGVDTGELFF. CDR3 coding DNA: TGTGCCAGCAGCGTAGCAGGGGTGGACACCGGGGAGCTGTTTTTT.

This chain links TRBV12-2 with TRBJ1-1; TRBD1 was called by the table and not checked on the DNA. TRBV12-2 is labeled a pseudogene. The length of the CDR3 is 14 residues. The CDR3 DNA sequence: TGTGCAAGTCGCCTAGGACAGGGGAACACTGAAGCTTTCTTT. Its protein is CASRLGQGNTEAFF.

The gene calls are TRBV14 and TRBJ2-7, with TRBD1 matching 7 bases. V lost 6 bases, J lost 6 bases, and 11 bases stayed unmatched. Germline CDR1 is SGHDN and CDR2 is FVKESK. CDR3 length equals 14 residues. This CDR3 reads CASSFGTALVEQYF. Written as DNA, the CDR3 is TGTGCCAGCAGTTTCGGGACAGCTTTGGTCGAGCAGTACTTC.

In the case of this clone: The junction does not match germline at one end; this may be a read error. The chain carries TRBV2 and TRBJ2-4; 7 nucleotides line up with TRBD2. Per the germline V gene, CDR1 is SNHLY and CDR2 is FYNNEI. CDR3 length: 16 residues. The CDR3 spells CASSEAEGGAKNIQYF. The CDR3 coding sequence is TGTGCCAGCAGTGAAGCTGAGGGAGGGGCCAAGAACATTCAGTACTTC.

The J gene is TRBJ2-7, the V gene TRBV2; D is undetermined. Germline V gene lookup returns CDR1 SNHLY and CDR2 FYNNEI. The CDR3 has 12 residues. With 2 bases removed from V and 6 bases from J, the gap between germline ends came to 8 bases. The CDR3 region has the DNA TGTGCCAGCAGTGAACCCTCCCTCGAGCAGTACTTC. It is translated as CASSEPSLEQYF.

The genes are TRBV19 and TRBJ2-6; 11 bases agree with TRBD1. The CDR3 contains 17 residues. J gave up 0 bases and V 4 bases, and 2 bases lay outside the gene matches. Germline V gives CDR1 LNHDA, CDR2 SQIVND (reference sequence). The CDR3 protein is CASSTGTGGSGANVLTF. The DNA for the CDR3 is TGTGCCAGTAGTACCGGGACAGGGGGCTCTGGGGCCAACGTCCTGACTTTC.

The chain uses TRBV18 and TRBJ2-7; 8 bases map to TRBD2. V shed 3 bases and J 7 bases; nucleotides not matched to a gene: 8. The CDR3 sequence is 14 residues long. The germline V gene has CDR1 KGHSH and CDR2 LQKENI. DNA for the CDR3: TGTGCCAGCTCACCGGGGAGCGGGGGAGGGGAGCAGTACTTC. This codes for CASSPGSGGGEQYF.

The gene calls are TRBV7-2 and TRBJ2-7, with 8 bases lining up with TRBD2. The CDR3 loop spans 15 amino acids. The V gene's germline CDR1 is SGHTA and CDR2 FQGNSA. The trim removed 4 bases at V and 1 base at J, leaving 6 bases unmatched. For the CDR3, the DNA is TGTGCCAGCAGCTACCGCCGGGAGGGTTCCTACGAGCAGTACTTC. It is translated as CASSYRREGSYEQYF.

This chain connects TRBV5-1 to TRBJ1-1, with D maybe TRBD1 (5 bases). Trimming left V 0 bases short and J 1 base short, with 13 bases between. Germline loops: CDR1 SGHRS, CDR2 YFSETQ. The CDR3 has 16 residues. As DNA, the CDR3 is TGCGCCAGCAGCTTGGAGCCCGGGGGGTCGAACACTGAAGCTTTCTTT. Amino acids: CASSLEPGGSNTEAFF.

The chain has TRBV20-1 and TRBJ2-2, with D unclear. Deletions cut 6 bases from V and 6 bases from J, with 8 bases between. The CDR3 runs 11 residues. Germline V lookup: CDR1 DFQATT, CDR2 SNEGSKA (reference sequence). The CDR3: CSAPEAGELFF. CDR3 in DNA: TGCAGTGCCCCCGAGGCCGGGGAGCTGTTTTTT.

This sequence joins TRBV4-1 and TRBJ2-2; D could derive from TRBD1 or TRBD2 (5 bases each). Germline V gene lookup returns CDR1 MGHRA and CDR2 YSYEKL. The CDR3 loop spans 14 amino acids. Trimming pared 0 bases from V and 6 bases from J, leaving 8 bases between. CDR3 nucleotides: TGCGCCAGCAGCCAAGATGGGGGTTCCGGGGAGCTGTTTTTT. It yields the protein CASSQDGGSGELFF.

The J gene is TRBJ1-5, the V gene TRBV28, with a tentative D call TRBD1 (6 bases). The germline V and J ends were trimmed by 2 bases and 6 bases, with 11 bases remaining between them. The V gene's germline CDR1 is MDHEN and CDR2 SYDVKM. This CDR3 spans 14 amino acids. The CDR3: CASSLNRVGQPQHF. The CDR3 DNA is TGTGCCAGCAGTTTAAACAGGGTGGGTCAGCCCCAGCATTTT.

The chain recombines TRBV7-2 with TRBJ1-4; 10 bases are a match to TRBD1. Germline-derived CDR1 and CDR2 are SGHTA and FQGNSA. This CDR3 region has 15 residues. V shed 5 bases, J shed 8 bases, and the junction held 8 bases outside the gene matches. CDR3 in DNA: TGTGCCAGCAGCCCCGAGACAGGGGGCGCAGAAAAACTGTTTTTT. Translating it yields CASSPETGGAEKLFF.